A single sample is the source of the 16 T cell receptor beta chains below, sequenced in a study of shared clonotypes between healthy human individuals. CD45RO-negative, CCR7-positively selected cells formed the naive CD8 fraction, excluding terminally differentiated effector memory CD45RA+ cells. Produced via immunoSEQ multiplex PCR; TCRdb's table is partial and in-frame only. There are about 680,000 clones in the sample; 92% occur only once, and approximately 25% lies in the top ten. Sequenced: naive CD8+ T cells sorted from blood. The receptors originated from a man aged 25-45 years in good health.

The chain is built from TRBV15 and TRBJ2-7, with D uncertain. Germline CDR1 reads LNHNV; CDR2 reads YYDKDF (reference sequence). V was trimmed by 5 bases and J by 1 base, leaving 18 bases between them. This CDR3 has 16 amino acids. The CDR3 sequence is CATSPSEGVISYEQYF. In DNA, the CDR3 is TGTGCCACCAGCCCCTCAGAAGGAGTCATTTCCTACGAGCAGTACTTC.

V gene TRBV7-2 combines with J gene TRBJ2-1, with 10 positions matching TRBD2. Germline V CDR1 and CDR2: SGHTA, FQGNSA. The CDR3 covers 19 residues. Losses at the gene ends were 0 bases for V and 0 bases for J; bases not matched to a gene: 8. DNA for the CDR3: TGTGCCAGCAGCTTAGCCGGACTAGCGGACTTGAGCTCCTACAATGAGCAGTTCTTC. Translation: CASSLAGLADLSSYNEQFF.

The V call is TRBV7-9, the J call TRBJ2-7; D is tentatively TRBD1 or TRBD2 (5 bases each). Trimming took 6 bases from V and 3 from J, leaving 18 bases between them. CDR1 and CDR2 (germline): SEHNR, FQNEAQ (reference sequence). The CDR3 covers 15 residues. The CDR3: CASRSRDGKLYEQYF. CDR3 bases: TGTGCCAGCAGATCCCGGGACGGGAAACTCTACGAGCAGTACTTC.

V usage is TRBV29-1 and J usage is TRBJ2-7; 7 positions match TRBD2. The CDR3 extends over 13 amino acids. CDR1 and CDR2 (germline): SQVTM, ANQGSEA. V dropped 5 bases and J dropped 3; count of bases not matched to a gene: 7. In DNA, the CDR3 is TGCAGCGTTACGGGACTAATCAACTACGAGCAGTACTTC. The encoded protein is CSVTGLINYEQYF.

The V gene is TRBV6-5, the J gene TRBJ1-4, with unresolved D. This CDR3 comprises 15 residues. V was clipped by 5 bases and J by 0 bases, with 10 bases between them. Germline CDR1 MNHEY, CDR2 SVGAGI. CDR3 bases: TGTGCCAGCAGTGCTCGAGATGCAACTAATGAAAAACTGTTTTTT. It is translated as CASSARDATNEKLFF.

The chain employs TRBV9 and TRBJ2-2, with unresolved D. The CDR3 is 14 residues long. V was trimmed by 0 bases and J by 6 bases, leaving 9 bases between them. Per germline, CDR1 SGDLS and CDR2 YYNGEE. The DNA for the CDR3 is TGTGCCAGCAGCGTAGGGGGAAGGGCCGGGGAGCTGTTTTTT. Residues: CASSVGGRAGELFF. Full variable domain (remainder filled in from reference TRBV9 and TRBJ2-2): DSGVTQTPKHLITATGQRVTLRCSPRSGDLSVYWYQQSLDQGLQFLIQYYNGEERAKGNILERFSAQQFPDLHSELNLSSLELGDSALYFCASSVGGRAGELFFGEGSRLTVL.

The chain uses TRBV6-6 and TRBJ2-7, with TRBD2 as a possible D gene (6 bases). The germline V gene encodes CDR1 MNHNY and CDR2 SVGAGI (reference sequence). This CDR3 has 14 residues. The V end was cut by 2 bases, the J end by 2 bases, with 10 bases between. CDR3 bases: TGTGCCAGCAGTTACAGGGGCGGGACCTACGAGCAGTACTTC. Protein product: CASSYRGGTYEQYF.

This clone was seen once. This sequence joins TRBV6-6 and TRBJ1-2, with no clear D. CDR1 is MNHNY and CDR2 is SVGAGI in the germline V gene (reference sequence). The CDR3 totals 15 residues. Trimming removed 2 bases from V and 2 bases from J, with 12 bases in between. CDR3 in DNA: TGTGCCAGCAGTTACGAAGGGCTCTTCAACTATGGCTACACCTTC. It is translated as CASSYEGLFNYGYTF.

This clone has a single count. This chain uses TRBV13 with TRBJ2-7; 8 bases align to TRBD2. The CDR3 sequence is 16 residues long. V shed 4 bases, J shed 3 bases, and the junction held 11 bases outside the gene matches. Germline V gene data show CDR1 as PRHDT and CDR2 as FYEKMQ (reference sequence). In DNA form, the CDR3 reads TGTGCCAGCAGCTCCTCTAGCGGGCCGGAGTACTACGAGCAGTACTTC. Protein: CASSSSSGPEYYEQYF.

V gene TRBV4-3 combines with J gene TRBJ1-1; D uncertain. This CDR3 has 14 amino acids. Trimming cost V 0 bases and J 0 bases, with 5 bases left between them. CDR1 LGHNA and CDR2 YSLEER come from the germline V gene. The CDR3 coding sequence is TGCGCCAGCAGCCAAGATTTGGTGAACACTGAAGCTTTCTTT. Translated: CASSQDLVNTEAFF.

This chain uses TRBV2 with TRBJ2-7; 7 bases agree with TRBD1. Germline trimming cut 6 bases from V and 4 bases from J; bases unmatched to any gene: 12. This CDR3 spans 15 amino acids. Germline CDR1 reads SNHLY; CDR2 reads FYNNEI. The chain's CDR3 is CASSYSGTDNYEQYF. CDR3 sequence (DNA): TGTGCCAGCAGCTATTCCGGGACAGATAATTACGAGCAGTACTTC.

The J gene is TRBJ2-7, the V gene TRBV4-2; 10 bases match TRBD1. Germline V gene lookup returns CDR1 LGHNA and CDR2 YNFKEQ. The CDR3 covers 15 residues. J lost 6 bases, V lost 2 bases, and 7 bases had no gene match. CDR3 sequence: CASSQLGQGFLEQYF. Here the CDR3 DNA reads TGTGCCAGCAGCCAACTGGGACAGGGGTTCCTCGAGCAGTACTTC.

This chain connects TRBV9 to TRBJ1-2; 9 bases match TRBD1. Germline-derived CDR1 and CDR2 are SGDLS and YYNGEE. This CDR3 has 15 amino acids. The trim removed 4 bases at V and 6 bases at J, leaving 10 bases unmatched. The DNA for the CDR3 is TGTGCCAGCAGCTCCAGCGGGACAGGGTATAATGGCTACACCTTC. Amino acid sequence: CASSSSGTGYNGYTF.

The CDR3 DNA is TGTGCCAGCACTCCGACTAGTATAGTCAATGAGCAGTTCTTC. This codes for CASTPTSIVNEQFF. The rearrangement links TRBV27 to TRBJ2-1; D possibly corresponds to TRBD2 (6 bases). Trimming took 7 bases from V and 6 from J, leaving 16 bases between them. There are 14 residues in the CDR3. Germline CDR1 is MNHEY and CDR2 is SMNVEV (reference sequence).

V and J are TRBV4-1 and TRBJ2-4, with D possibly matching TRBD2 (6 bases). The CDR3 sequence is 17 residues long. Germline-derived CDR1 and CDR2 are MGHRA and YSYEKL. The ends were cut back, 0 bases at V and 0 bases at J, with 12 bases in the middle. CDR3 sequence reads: CASSQDPPAGAKNIQYF. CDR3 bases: TGCGCCAGCAGCCAAGATCCGCCAGCGGGAGCCAAAAACATTCAGTACTTC.

Here the CDR3 reads CASSSRELYEQYF. CDR3 coding DNA: TGTGCCAGCAGCTCTCGGGAGTTATACGAGCAGTACTTC. V gene TRBV13 combines with J gene TRBJ2-7; possible D gene TRBD2, 6 bases. The germline V gene encodes CDR1 PRHDT and CDR2 FYEKMQ (reference sequence). The V gene lost 4 bases and the J gene lost 4 bases, with 11 bases spanning the gap. The CDR3 is 13 residues long.